The 14 T cell receptor beta chains presented below share a single source sample, sequenced in a study of T-cell memory formation after mild COVID-19. TCRdb fed the 5' RACE reads into MiXCR, producing one record per CDR3 protein. This sample has 350,000 or so distinct CDR3 sequences, with 10% to 15% found just once. The material sequenced was PBMCs or a T cell subset sorted from them (not recorded which). These receptors all stem from a man aged 18 to 29 who had mild COVID-19 (a few samples of this study predate the infection). Cell type and time point are not known.

This clonotype was observed a few times. The chain is built from TRBV5-5 and TRBJ2-7; D remains unclear. Germline V CDR1 and CDR2: SGHKS, YYEKEE (reference sequence). The CDR3 has 15 amino acids. V lost 4 bases and J lost 1, with 15 bases in between. The CDR3 DNA reads TGTGCCAGCAGCCTTACACAGACCCCGTCCTACGAGCAGTACGTC. Residues: CASSLTQTPSYEQYV.

This clonotype was found a few times. The V gene is TRBV10-3, the J gene TRBJ2-3, with TRBD1 matching over 10 bases. The trim removed 6 bases at V and 1 base at J, leaving 4 bases unmatched. Germline CDR1 is ENHRY and CDR2 is SYGVKD. CDR3 length: 15 amino acids. For the CDR3, the DNA is TGTGCCATCAGGGGAGACAGGGGGCGCACAGATACGCAGTATTTT. Its translation: CAIRGDRGRTDTQYF.

In its sample, this clonotype was seen a few times. The chain is built from TRBV15 and TRBJ2-7; TRBD2 matches at 15 bases. The CDR3 runs to 16 residues. V gave up 1 base and J gave up 4 bases; unmatched junction bases: 2. The germline V gene has CDR1 LNHNV and CDR2 YYDKDF (reference sequence). The CDR3 nucleotides read TGTGCCACCAGCAGAGGCGGACTAGCGGGGGGGTACGAGCAGTACGTC. Its protein is CATSRGGLAGGYEQYV.

This clonotype was observed a handful of times. The genes are TRBV7-3 and TRBJ2-1, with D possibly being TRBD2 (7 bases). This CDR3 is built from 14 residues. The germline V and J ends were trimmed by 4 bases and 7 bases, with 14 bases remaining between them. Germline V gene data show CDR1 as SGHTA and CDR2 as FQGTGA. As DNA, the CDR3 is TGTGCCAGCAGCTCCGCGGGGGCGAGTAATGAGCAGTTCTTC. Amino acids: CASSSAGASNEQFF. The full variable domain, rest sourced from reference TRBV7-3 and TRBJ2-1, is GAGVSQTPSNKVTEKGKYVELRCDPISGHTALYWYRQSLGQGPEFLIYFQGTGAADDSGLPNDRFFAVRPEGSVSTLKIQRTERGDSAVYLCASSSAGASNEQFFGPGTRLTVL.

This chain links TRBV11-1 with TRBJ2-3, with D perhaps given as TRBD1 or TRBD2 (6 bases each). From germline, CDR1 is SGHAT and CDR2 FQDESV (reference sequence). V lost 5 bases, J lost 4 bases, and 13 bases lay in between. This CDR3 has 14 amino acids. This CDR3 reads CASSANGGPDTQYF. CDR3 DNA sequence: TGTGCCAGCAGCGCGAACGGGGGCCCAGATACGCAGTATTTT.

This clonotype has just a few counts. V gene TRBV12-3 or TRBV12-4 combines with J gene TRBJ2-1; unclear D gene. The CDR3 length is 12 residues. V shed 8 bases and J shed 5 bases, with 10 bases lying between them. Here the CDR3 DNA reads TGTGCCAGCGGAAAATCGGACAATGAGCAGTTCTTC. It codes for CASGKSDNEQFF.

The chain carries TRBV7-9 and TRBJ2-1, with TRBD2 matching over 10 bases. The CDR3 extends over 17 amino acids. V lost 6 bases, J lost 4 bases, and 12 bases stayed unmatched. Germline loops: CDR1 SEHNR, CDR2 FQNEAQ (reference sequence). The CDR3 here is CASRSGLATLGYNEQFF. The CDR3 DNA reads as TGTGCCAGCAGGTCGGGACTAGCGACACTTGGGTACAATGAGCAGTTCTTC.

Only a few counts were recorded for this clonotype. The chain employs TRBV4-1 and TRBJ1-1, with 9 positions matching TRBD1. This CDR3 spans 15 amino acids. The junction had 4 bases not matched to a gene; V was cut back by 5 bases and J by 0 bases. Germline V gene data show CDR1 as MGHRA and CDR2 as YSYEKL. Written as DNA, the CDR3 is TGCGCCAGCAGCACGAGACAGGGGGTGAACACTGAAGCTTTCTTT. Translation: CASSTRQGVNTEAFF.

The CDR3 nucleotides read TGTGCCAGCAGCTTACGGACATACTCTGGGGCCAACGTCCTGACTTTC. Amino acids: CASSLRTYSGANVLTF. V usage is TRBV21-1 and J usage is TRBJ2-6; the table's D gene call, TRBD1, was not cross checked with the DNA. TRBV21-1 is a pseudogene. This CDR3 spans 16 amino acids.

This clonotype was observed a single time. This rearrangement joins TRBV11-2 to TRBJ1-3; D is ambiguous. The CDR3 has 15 residues. Trimming removed 5 bases at V and 0 bases at J, with 11 bases between. Germline values: CDR1 SGHAT, CDR2 FQNNGV. CDR3 loop: CASSLDTFSGNTIYF. The DNA for the CDR3 is TGTGCCAGCAGCCTCGACACCTTCTCTGGAAACACCATATATTTT.

There are many counts of this clonotype. The rearrangement uses TRBV12-3 or TRBV12-4 and TRBJ1-5; D remains ambiguous. This CDR3 comprises 14 residues. V lost 3 bases and J lost 4, with 10 bases in between. This CDR3 reads CASSFWGVNQPQHF. The DNA for the CDR3 is TGTGCCAGCAGTTTTTGGGGAGTGAATCAGCCCCAGCATTTT.

This chain links TRBV7-6 with TRBJ1-1; 9 positions match TRBD1. Per germline, CDR1 SGHVS and CDR2 FNYEAQ. V was pared by 4 bases and J by 6 bases, with 15 bases of the junction left unmatched. CDR3 length: 17 residues. The CDR3 DNA reads as TGTGCCAGCAGCTGGAGAGGTACAGGGGGCGCCGCGGCTGAAGCTTTCTTT. Its protein is CASSWRGTGGAAAEAFF.

This clonotype was counted only a few times. The chain joins TRBV2 to TRBJ2-2, with 8 bases that match TRBD2. V shed 8 bases, J shed 0 bases, and the junction held 2 bases outside the gene matches. This CDR3 has 14 residues. Germline CDR1 is SNHLY and CDR2 is FYNNEI. The DNA for the CDR3 is TGTGCCAGCTTAGCGGGAACGAACACCGGGGAGCTGTTTTTT. Its protein product is CASLAGTNTGELFF.

This clonotype was seen repeatedly, ten times or more. This sequence joins TRBV12-3 or TRBV12-4 and TRBJ2-3, with D unresolved. The CDR3 spans 11 residues. V dropped 6 bases and J dropped 5 bases, with 6 bases sitting between them. Here the CDR3 DNA reads TGTGCCAGCAGAGACCGAGATACGCAGTATTTT. This gives the protein CASRDRDTQYF.